Listed below are T cell receptor beta chains from one sample, sequenced in a study of T cell repertoires in cytomegalovirus infection. No antigen has been assigned to these receptors. TCRdb reanalysed the reads using MiXCR and keeps one entry per CDR3 protein. The data show about 570,000 distinct CDR3 sequences, under 45% seen once. Here the sequenced sample was cultured PBMCs, taken from culture after CMV antigen stimulation. Receptor source: a human donor in good health (CMV status not recorded). Some clones in this sample may be carry-over from other donors' samples. CDR3s include the opening cysteine and the closing phenylalanine or tryptophan. The D gene is left open where the match is weak. Clone size appears in some rows only: once, few, many, or a class for an expanded clone.

d_call,v_call,cdr3_length,j_call,clone_size,cdr3_aa,cdr3_nt
NA,TRBV7-2,13,TRBJ1-5,few,CASSLVPGQPQHF,TGTGCCAGCAGCTTAGTCCCGGGGCAGCCCCAGCATTTT
NA,TRBV7-2,15,TRBJ2-1,few,CASSPQPGRANEQFF,TGTGCCAGCAGCCCCCAACCGGGCAGAGCGAATGAGCAGTTCTTC
NA,TRBV12-3/TRBV12-4,14,TRBJ1-1,few,CASSMPGGDTEAFF,TGTGCCAGCAGTATGCCGGGGGGGGACACTGAAGCTTTCTTT
TRBD2,TRBV27,16,TRBJ2-7,NA,CASLEMSSGGVYEQYF,TGTGCCAGCCTAGAAATGTCTAGCGGGGGGGTTTACGAGCAGTACTTC
TRBD2,TRBV7-2,19,TRBJ2-4,NA,CASSLAVVAGGPSKNIQYF,TGTGCCAGCAGCTTAGCGGTGGTAGCGGGGGGGCCATCCAAAAACATTCAGTACTTC
NA,TRBV7-3,14,TRBJ1-1,NA,CASSSTSGAAEAFF,TGTGCCAGCAGCTCCACGTCCGGGGCTGCTGAAGCTTTCTTT
NA,TRBV7-2,14,TRBJ2-4,NA,CASSPLTRSDIQYF,TGTGCCAGCAGCCCCTTGACTAGAAGCGACATTCAGTACTTC
TRBD1,TRBV7-6,15,TRBJ1-1,NA,CASSYLDRVDTEAFF,TGTGCCAGCAGCTACCTGGACAGGGTAGATACTGAAGCTTTCTTT
TRBD1,TRBV12-3/TRBV12-4,15,TRBJ1-3,few,CASTPDRSAGNTIYF,TGTGCCAGCACCCCGGACAGGTCTGCCGGAAACACCATATATTTT
TRBD1,TRBV12-3/TRBV12-4,16,TRBJ1-4,few,CASSFSVGQTNEKLFF,TGTGCCAGCAGTTTCTCGGTGGGACAGACTAATGAAAAACTGTTTTTT
NA,TRBV7-2,15,TRBJ2-2,many,CASTLRKGNTGELFF,TGTGCCAGCACCCTTCGCAAGGGGAACACCGGGGAGCTGTTTTTT
NA,TRBV7-8,15,TRBJ2-3,few,CASSSLAVSTDTQYF,TGTGCCAGCAGCAGCCTCGCGGTTAGCACAGATACGCAGTATTTT
NA,TRBV6-1,14,TRBJ1-5,NA,CASSSRLSNQPQHF,TGTGCCAGCAGTTCAAGGCTTAGCAATCAGCCCCAGCATTTT
NA,TRBV10-3,15,TRBJ1-5,NA,CAISAQNYSNQPQHF,TGTGCCATCAGTGCTCAGAATTATAGCAATCAGCCCCAGCATTTT
NA,TRBV7-2,13,TRBJ2-3,few,CASSTQSTDTQYF,TGTGCCAGCAGCACCCAGAGCACAGATACGCAGTATTTT
TRBD1,TRBV11-2,16,TRBJ2-7,NA,CASSRSPGQGNYEQYF,TGTGCCAGCAGCCGTTCACCAGGACAGGGGAATTACGAGCAGTACTTC
TRBD1,TRBV5-4,16,TRBJ2-3,few,CASSLPGTGRTDTQYF,TGTGCCAGCAGCCTTCCCGGGACAGGACGCACAGATACGCAGTATTTT
NA,TRBV7-2,13,TRBJ2-4,NA,CASSLSGRHIQYF,TGTGCCAGCAGCTTATCCGGTCGTCACATTCAGTACTTC
NA,TRBV19,15,TRBJ1-4,NA,CASSMFGGLPEKLFF,TGTGCCAGTAGTATGTTTGGCGGATTGCCCGAAAAACTGTTTTTT
NA,TRBV6-1,12,TRBJ1-1,NA,CASSRGDGEAFF,TGTGCCAGCAGTCGGGGTGATGGTGAAGCTTTCTTT
TRBD1,TRBV28,13,TRBJ2-5,few,CASSTGTGETQYF,TGTGCCAGCAGCACCGGGACAGGAGAGACCCAGTACTTC
TRBD1,TRBV4-2,13,TRBJ1-1,NA,CASGQGRNTEAFF,TGTGCCAGCGGACAGGGGAGGAACACTGAAGCTTTCTTT
NA,TRBV6-5,14,TRBJ1-5,NA,CAASLADSNQPQHF,TGTGCCGCCAGCCTGGCAGATAGCAATCAGCCCCAGCATTTT
NA,TRBV2,13,TRBJ2-1,NA,CASSLVMGGEQFF,TGTGCCAGCAGCCTAGTGATGGGGGGTGAGCAGTTCTTC
TRBD1,TRBV7-6,16,TRBJ2-6,few,CASSGTAGSGANVLTF,TGTGCCAGCTCCGGGACAGCAGGATCTGGGGCCAACGTCCTGACTTTC
TRBD2,TRBV12-3/TRBV12-4,12,TRBJ2-1,NA,CASRGLANEQFF,TGTGCCAGCAGAGGACTAGCAAATGAGCAGTTCTTC
NA,TRBV7-9,16,TRBJ1-2,NA,CASSWGGRGVGYGYTF,TGTGCCAGCAGCTGGGGAGGTCGGGGGGTCGGCTATGGCTACACCTTC
NA,TRBV7-9,15,TRBJ1-3,few,CASSSPAIERNTIYF,TGTGCCAGCAGCTCACCGGCAATCGAAAGAAACACCATATATTTT
NA,TRBV18,13,TRBJ1-1,few,CASSPQDNTEAFF,TGTGCCAGCTCACCTCAAGATAACACTGAAGCTTTCTTT
NA,TRBV19,15,TRBJ1-5,NA,CASSIPRRVGQPQHF,TGTGCCAGTAGTATTCCCCGAAGGGTCGGCCAGCCCCAGCATTTT
NA,TRBV6-8,15,TRBJ2-3,NA,CASLMRRSSTDTQYF,TGTGCCAGCCTAATGCGACGGAGTAGCACAGATACGCAGTATTTT
NA,TRBV6-1,17,TRBJ1-4,few,CASSETFREKGDEKLFF,TGTGCCAGCAGTGAAACCTTCCGGGAAAAGGGAGACGAAAAACTGTTTTTT
NA,TRBV12-3/TRBV12-4,13,TRBJ1-3,few,CASLRPSGNTIYF,TGTGCCAGCCTCCGTCCCTCTGGAAACACCATATATTTT
TRBD1,TRBV20-1,18,TRBJ2-6,few,CSASPTPGTGTGANVLTF,TGCAGTGCTAGTCCTACCCCCGGGACAGGGACTGGGGCCAACGTCCTGACTTTC
NA,TRBV5-4,13,TRBJ2-1,few,CASSLDGLREQFF,TGTGCCAGCAGCTTGGACGGTCTAAGAGAGCAGTTCTTC
TRBD1,TRBV19,15,TRBJ2-1,NA,CASSVGQGLYNEQFF,TGTGCCAGTAGTGTGGGACAGGGGCTATACAATGAGCAGTTCTTC
NA,TRBV20-1,15,TRBJ1-2,NA,CSARDSTRALLGYTF,TGCAGTGCTAGAGATTCGACGAGGGCCTTACTGGGCTACACCTTC
NA,TRBV7-2,15,TRBJ1-6,few,CASSLLSGQNSPLHF,TGTGCCAGCAGCTTACTATCTGGACAGAATTCACCCCTCCACTTT
NA,TRBV11-2,15,TRBJ2-1,many,CASSFLWGPGGEQFF,TGTGCCAGCAGCTTTTTATGGGGGCCCGGGGGTGAGCAGTTCTTC
NA,TRBV19,14,TRBJ1-1,NA,CASSPGTWDTEAFF,TGTGCCAGTAGCCCCGGGACTTGGGACACTGAAGCTTTCTTT
NA,TRBV23-1,15,TRBJ2-7,few,CASSRPGLSSYEQYF,TGCGCCAGCAGTCGCCCGGGACTCAGCTCCTACGAGCAGTACTTC
TRBD2,TRBV12-3/TRBV12-4,16,TRBJ2-1,NA,CATSPGPGLAGNEQFF,TGTGCGACCAGTCCAGGCCCGGGACTAGCGGGTAATGAGCAGTTCTTC
NA,TRBV7-2,14,TRBJ2-1,few,CASSLGTYYNEQFF,TGTGCCAGCAGCTTAGGGACCTACTACAATGAGCAGTTCTTC
TRBD1,TRBV4-1,18,TRBJ2-6,few,CASSQEGQGVSGANVLTF,TGCGCCAGCAGCCAAGAGGGGCAGGGGGTCTCTGGGGCCAACGTCCTGACTTTC
NA,TRBV19,17,TRBJ2-1,NA,CASSISTTDSSYNEQFF,TGTGCCAGTAGTATATCAACGACGGATAGCTCCTACAATGAGCAGTTCTTC
NA,TRBV20-1,11,TRBJ2-7,NA,CSARTVREQYF,TGCAGTGCCAGGACAGTGAGGGAGCAGTACTTC
TRBD1,TRBV4-1,15,TRBJ2-7,few,CASSQGDRSAYEQYF,TGCGCCAGCAGCCAAGGGGACAGATCCGCCTACGAGCAGTACTTC
NA,TRBV7-2,12,TRBJ1-3,few,CASSSFGNTIYF,TGTGCCAGCAGCTCGTTCGGAAACACCATATATTTT
TRBD1,TRBV15,15,TRBJ1-5,NA,CATSRTGTGDQPQHF,TGTGCCACCAGCAGAACCGGGACAGGTGATCAGCCCCAGCATTTT
NA,TRBV28,15,TRBJ1-2,few,CASSDPLAGNYGYTF,TGTGCCAGCAGTGACCCCCTGGCAGGGAACTATGGCTACACCTTC
TRBD1,TRBV12-3/TRBV12-4,16,TRBJ1-1,NA,CASRPGTGGWDTEAFF,TGTGCCAGCAGACCCGGGACAGGGGGTTGGGACACTGAAGCTTTCTTT
NA,TRBV20-1,13,TRBJ1-1,NA,CTAERAQNTEAFF,TGCACCGCGGAGCGGGCTCAGAACACTGAAGCTTTCTTT
NA,TRBV12-3/TRBV12-4,15,TRBJ2-2,NA,CVSSPTSGNTGELFF,TGTGTCAGCAGCCCTACCAGTGGGAACACCGGGGAGCTGTTTTTT
NA,TRBV7-2,14,TRBJ2-1,NA,CASSRSDGYNEQFF,TGTGCCAGCTCCCGATCCGACGGGTACAATGAGCAGTTCTTC
TRBD1,TRBV6-8,16,TRBJ1-2,NA,CASSSRDRGLYYGYTF,TGTGCCAGCAGCTCCCGGGACAGGGGGCTTTACTATGGCTACACCTTC
TRBD2,TRBV12-3/TRBV12-4,15,TRBJ2-1,many,CASSLTSGGGNEQFF,TGTGCCAGCAGTTTAACTAGCGGGGGGGGAAATGAGCAGTTCTTC
TRBD2,TRBV12-5,17,TRBJ2-7,NA,CASGSKAGGFLSDEQYF,TGTGCTAGTGGTTCGAAAGCGGGGGGGTTTCTCTCTGACGAGCAGTACTTC